This entry lists 10 T cell receptor beta chains sequenced from one sample in a study of blood T cell repertoires in COVID-19. Sequenced by immunoSEQ multiplex PCR; TCRdb stores in-frame clones only, minus some. The sample records some 170,000 clones, about 90% being singletons. The source material was PBMCs or T cells enriched from blood (not recorded which). The source is a human donor with acute COVID-19. The donor label of this sample is uncertain.

V and J are TRBV3-1 (or the pseudogene TRBV3-2) and TRBJ2-3, with 11 bases that match TRBD2. Germline assignment: CDR1 LGHDT and CDR2 YNNKEL (reference sequence). This CDR3 spans 15 amino acids. The V gene end was trimmed by 6 bases and the J gene end by 0 bases; junction bases not matched to a gene: 2. The chain's CDR3 is CASSRTSGSTDTQYF. The CDR3 DNA follows: TGTGCCAGCAGTCGGACTAGCGGGAGCACAGATACGCAGTATTTT.

The chain combines TRBV4-1 with TRBJ2-7, with a possible D match to TRBD2 (6 bases). The CDR3 has 12 residues. Germline CDR1 is MGHRA and CDR2 is YSYEKL. V shed 4 bases and J shed 11 bases, with 15 bases lying between them. DNA for the CDR3: TGCGCCAGCAGCCCGACGCGGGGAAGGAAGTACTTC. It yields the protein CASSPTRGRKYF.

The V gene is TRBV15, the J gene TRBJ1-5; maybe TRBD1 (5 bases). V was trimmed by 2 bases and J by 4 bases, leaving 18 bases between them. Germline CDR1 reads LNHNV; CDR2 reads YYDKDF (reference sequence). The CDR3 totals 17 residues. Here the CDR3 reads CATSRRGTGVTNQPQHF. CDR3 coding DNA: TGTGCCACCAGCAGAAGAGGTACAGGCGTTACTAATCAGCCCCAGCATTTT.

This sequence joins TRBV7-9 and TRBJ2-5, with D tentatively TRBD2 (6 bases). V was cut by 5 bases and J by 4 bases, with 23 bases left in between. This CDR3 is 17 amino acids long. Germline CDR1 reads SEHNR; CDR2 reads FQNEAQ (reference sequence). In DNA form, the CDR3 reads TGTGCCAGCAGCCTGTATTTGGCCAACAAGCGGGCAGAGACCCAGTACTTC. Translation gives CASSLYLANKRAETQYF.

This rearrangement joins TRBV6-5 to TRBJ2-7; 9 positions agree with TRBD2. CDR1 MNHEY and CDR2 SVGAGI come from the germline V gene. CDR3 length: 14 residues. V lost 6 bases, J lost 4 bases, and 7 bases stayed unmatched. This CDR3 reads CASRPGGGGYEQYF. In nucleotides, the CDR3 is TGTGCCAGCAGACCTGGCGGGGGGGGGTACGAGCAGTACTTC.

The chain has TRBV5-4 and TRBJ1-2; D is perhaps TRBD1 (6 bases). CDR1 and CDR2 (germline): SGHNT, YYREEE (reference sequence). With 0 bases removed from V and 3 bases from J, the gap between germline ends came to 9 bases. The CDR3 consists of 14 residues. The CDR3: CASSLDRVDYGYTF. The DNA for the CDR3 is TGTGCCAGCAGCTTGGACAGGGTTGACTATGGCTACACCTTC.

The genes are TRBV6-5 and TRBJ2-7; D gene uncertain. Per germline, CDR1 MNHEY and CDR2 SVGAGI. Trimming took off 2 bases at V and 6 bases at J, with 11 bases between the two ends. The CDR3 runs 13 residues. This CDR3 is CASSYAGISEQYF. DNA of the CDR3: TGTGCCAGCAGTTACGCAGGTATATCCGAGCAGTACTTC.

Comment on this clone: Other DNA sequences in this sample translate to the same CDR3. V is TRBV27 and J is TRBJ1-5; the D gene is possibly TRBD1 (5 bases). The CDR3 covers 13 residues. CDR1 and CDR2 from the germline V gene are MNHEY and SMNVEV (reference sequence). V was clipped by 3 bases and J by 6 bases, with 9 bases between them. For the CDR3, the DNA is TGTGCCAGCAGTTTGAGGGGAGGTCAGCCCCAGCATTTT. Translated, it gives CASSLRGGQPQHF.

V gene TRBV3-1 (or the pseudogene TRBV3-2) combines with J gene TRBJ1-5, with D possibly matching TRBD1 (5 bases). CDR3 length equals 15 residues. The V end lost 0 bases, the J end lost 7 bases, and 13 bases lay between the germline ends. Germline V gives CDR1 LGHDT, CDR2 YNNKEL (reference sequence). CDR3 nucleotides: TGTGCCAGCAGCCAAGATACGTCCGGGGGGCAGCCCCAGCATTTT. This gives the protein CASSQDTSGGQPQHF.

J is TRBJ2-3 and V is TRBV9; D may be TRBD2 (6 bases). The CDR3 runs 16 residues. CDR1 and CDR2 (germline): SGDLS, YYNGEE. V was shortened by 0 bases and J by 2 bases, with 13 bases between the two germline ends. CDR3 in amino acids: CASSVAGRGLTDTQYF. In DNA form, the CDR3 reads TGTGCCAGCAGCGTAGCAGGGCGGGGTCTCACAGATACGCAGTATTTT.